A single sample gave rise to the 3 T cell receptor beta chains below, sequenced in a study of blood T cell repertoires in COVID-19 (dated by TCRdb to the early 2020s). The library was produced with the immunoSEQ multiplex PCR assay. TCRdb obtained this table from immuneACCESS and retained in-frame rearrangements with V and J assigned. These tables miss some clones; where compared with another copy, unresolved V genes account for less than half of the shortfall, and the remainder is unexplained. This sample gives a few hundred thousand clones in total; approximately 81% of them show up just once. Approximately 18% of the sample rests with the top ten. Material for sequencing was PBMCs or T cells enriched from blood (not recorded which). The receptor set was obtained from a man aged 40-55 years who had recovered from COVID-19.

This clone showed up many times. The V and J genes are TRBV7-9 and TRBJ2-2; 7 nucleotides align to TRBD2. Germline CDR1 is SEHNR and CDR2 is FQNEAQ (reference sequence). J was trimmed by 6 bases and V by 3 bases; bases with no gene match: 13. CDR3 length: 17 residues. The chain's CDR3 is CASSFSTGTKGAGELFF. As DNA, the CDR3 is TGTGCCAGCAGCTTTAGTACCGGGACTAAAGGGGCCGGGGAGCTGTTTTTT.

V is TRBV10-3 and J is TRBJ1-1, with 8 bases matching TRBD1. This CDR3 contains 12 residues. Germline CDR1 and CDR2: ENHRY and SYGVKD. V gave up 10 bases and J gave up 5 bases; unmatched junction bases: 6. The CDR3 DNA reads as TGTGCCACCGCAGGGGGCGAGACTGAAGCTTTCTTT. Its translation is CATAGGETEAFF.

V usage is TRBV28 and J usage is TRBJ1-1; D is perhaps TRBD1 (5 bases). The CDR3 length is 13 residues. Trimming left V 4 bases short and J 6 bases short, with 12 bases between. The germline V gene encodes CDR1 MDHEN and CDR2 SYDVKM. CDR3 DNA sequence: TGTGCCAGCAGTTCAAGGGGCACGGCTGAAGCTTTCTTT. Translation: CASSSRGTAEAFF.